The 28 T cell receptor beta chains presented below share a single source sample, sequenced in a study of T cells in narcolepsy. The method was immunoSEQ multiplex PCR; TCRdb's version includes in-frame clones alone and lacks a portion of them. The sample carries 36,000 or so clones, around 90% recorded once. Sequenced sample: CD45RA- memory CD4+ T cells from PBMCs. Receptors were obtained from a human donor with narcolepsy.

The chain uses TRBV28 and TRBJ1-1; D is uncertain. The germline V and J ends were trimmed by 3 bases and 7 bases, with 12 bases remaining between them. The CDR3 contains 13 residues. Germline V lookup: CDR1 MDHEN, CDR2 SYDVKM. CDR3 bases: TGTGCCAGCAGTTTGGTGAAAGGCGATGAAGCTTTCTTT. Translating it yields CASSLVKGDEAFF. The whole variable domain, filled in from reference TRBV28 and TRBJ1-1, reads DVKVTQSSRYLVKRTGEKVFLECVQDMDHENMFWYRQDPGLGLRLIYFSYDVKMKEKGDIPEGYSVSREKKERFSLILESASTNQTSMYLCASSLVKGDEAFFGQGTRLTVV.

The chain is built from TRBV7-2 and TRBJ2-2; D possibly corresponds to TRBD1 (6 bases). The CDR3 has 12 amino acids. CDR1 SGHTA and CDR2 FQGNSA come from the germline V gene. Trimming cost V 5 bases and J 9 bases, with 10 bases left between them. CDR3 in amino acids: CASSTGNRELFF. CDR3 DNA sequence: TGTGCCAGCAGCACAGGGAACCGGGAGCTGTTTTTT.

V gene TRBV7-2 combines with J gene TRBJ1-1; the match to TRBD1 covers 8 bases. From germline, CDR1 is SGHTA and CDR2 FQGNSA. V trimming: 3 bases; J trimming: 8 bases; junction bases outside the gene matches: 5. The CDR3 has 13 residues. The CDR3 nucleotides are TGTGCCAGCAGCTTGGACAGGGCCTTCGAAGCTTTCTTT. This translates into CASSLDRAFEAFF.

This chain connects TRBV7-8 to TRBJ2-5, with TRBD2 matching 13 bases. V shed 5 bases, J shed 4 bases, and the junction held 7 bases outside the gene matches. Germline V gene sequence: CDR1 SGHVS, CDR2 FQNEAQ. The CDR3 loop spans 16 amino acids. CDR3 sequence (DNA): TGTGCCAGCAGCCATAAAGGACTAGCGGGGGTAGAGACCCAGTACTTC. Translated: CASSHKGLAGVETQYF.

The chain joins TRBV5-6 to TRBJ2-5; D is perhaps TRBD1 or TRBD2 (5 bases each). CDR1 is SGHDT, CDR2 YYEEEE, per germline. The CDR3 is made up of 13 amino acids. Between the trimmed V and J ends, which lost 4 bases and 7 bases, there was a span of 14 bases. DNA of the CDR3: TGTGCCAGCAGCGGGACCAGGGCAGGGACCCAGTACTTC. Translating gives CASSGTRAGTQYF. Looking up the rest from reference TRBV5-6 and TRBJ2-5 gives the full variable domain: DAGVTQSPTHLIKTRGQQVTLRCSPKSGHDTVSWYQQALGQGPQFIFQYYEEEERQRGNFPDRFSGHQFPNYSSELNVNALLLGDSALYLCASSGTRAGTQYFGPGTRLLVL.

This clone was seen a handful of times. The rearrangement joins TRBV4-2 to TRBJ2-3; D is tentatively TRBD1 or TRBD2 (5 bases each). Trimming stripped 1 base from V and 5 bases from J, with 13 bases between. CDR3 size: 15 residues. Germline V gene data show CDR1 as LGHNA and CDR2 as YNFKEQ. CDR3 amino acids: CASSQARGQGDTQYF. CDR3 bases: TGTGCCAGCAGCCAAGCTCGGGGCCAGGGAGATACGCAGTATTTT.

CDR3 residues: CAITGGGYNSPLHF. The CDR3 DNA sequence: TGTGCCATAACAGGGGGCGGCTATAATTCACCCCTCCACTTT. This rearrangement joins TRBV6-1 to TRBJ1-6; 9 bases match TRBD1. The J segment lost 3 bases and the V segment lost 10 bases, leaving 4 bases of the junction unmatched. The CDR3 totals 14 residues. The germline gives CDR1 MNHNS, CDR2 SASEGT.

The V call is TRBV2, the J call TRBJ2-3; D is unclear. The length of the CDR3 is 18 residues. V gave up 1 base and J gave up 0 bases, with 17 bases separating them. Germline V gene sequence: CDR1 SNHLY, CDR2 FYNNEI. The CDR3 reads CASSEVLWLPRSTDTQYF. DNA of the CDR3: TGTGCCAGCAGTGAAGTTTTGTGGCTCCCACGGAGCACAGATACGCAGTATTTT.

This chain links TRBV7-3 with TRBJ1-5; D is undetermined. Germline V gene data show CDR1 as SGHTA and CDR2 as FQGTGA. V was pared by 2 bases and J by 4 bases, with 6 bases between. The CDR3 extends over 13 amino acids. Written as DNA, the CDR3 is TGTGCCAGCAGCTTAGCCCCTAATCAGCCCCAGCATTTT. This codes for CASSLAPNQPQHF.

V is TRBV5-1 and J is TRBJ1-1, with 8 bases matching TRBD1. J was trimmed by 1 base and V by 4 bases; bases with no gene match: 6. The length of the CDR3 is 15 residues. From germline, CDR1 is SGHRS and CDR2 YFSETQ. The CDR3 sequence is CASSILGTGNTEAFF. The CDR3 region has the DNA TGCGCCAGCAGCATATTAGGGACAGGGAACACTGAAGCTTTCTTT.

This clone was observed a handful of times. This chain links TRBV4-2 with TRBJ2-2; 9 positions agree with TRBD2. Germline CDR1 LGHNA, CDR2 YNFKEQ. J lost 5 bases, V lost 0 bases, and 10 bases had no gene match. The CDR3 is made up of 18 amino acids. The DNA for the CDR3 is TGTGCCAGCAGCCAAGATGGAGCTAGCGGGATAAGAACCGGGGAGCTGTTTTTT. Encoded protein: CASSQDGASGIRTGELFF.

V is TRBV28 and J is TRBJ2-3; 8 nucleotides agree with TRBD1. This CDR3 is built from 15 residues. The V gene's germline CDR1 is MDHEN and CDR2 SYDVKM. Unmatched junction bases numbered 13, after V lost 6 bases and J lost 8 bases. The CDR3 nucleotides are TGTGCCAGCAGACCCGGGACAGGTTATTTATTTACGCAGTATTTT. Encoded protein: CASRPGTGYLFTQYF.

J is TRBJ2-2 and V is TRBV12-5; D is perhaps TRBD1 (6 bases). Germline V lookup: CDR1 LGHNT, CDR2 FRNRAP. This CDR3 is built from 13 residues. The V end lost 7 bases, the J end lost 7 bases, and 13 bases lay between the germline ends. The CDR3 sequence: CASAQGLSGELFF. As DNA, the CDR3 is TGTGCTAGTGCACAGGGTCTAAGCGGGGAGCTGTTTTTT.

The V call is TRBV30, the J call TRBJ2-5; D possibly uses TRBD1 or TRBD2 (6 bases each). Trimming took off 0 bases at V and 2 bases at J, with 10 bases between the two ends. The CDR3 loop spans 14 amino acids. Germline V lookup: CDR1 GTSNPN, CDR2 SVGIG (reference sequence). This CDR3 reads CAWSVRGTQETQYF. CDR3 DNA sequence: TGTGCCTGGAGTGTACGGGGGACACAAGAGACCCAGTACTTC.

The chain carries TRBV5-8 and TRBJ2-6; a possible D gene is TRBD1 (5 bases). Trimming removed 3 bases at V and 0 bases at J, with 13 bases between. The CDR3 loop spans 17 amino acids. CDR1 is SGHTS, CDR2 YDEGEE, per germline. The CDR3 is CASSSITGLSGANVLTF. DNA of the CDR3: TGTGCCAGCAGCTCCATTACAGGCCTCTCTGGGGCCAACGTCCTGACTTTC. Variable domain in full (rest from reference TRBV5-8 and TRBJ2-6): EAGVTQSPTHLIKTRGQQATLRCSPISGHTSVYWYQQALGLGLQFLLWYDEGEERNRGNFPPRFSGRQFPNYSSELNVNALELEDSALYLCASSSITGLSGANVLTFGAGSRLTVL.

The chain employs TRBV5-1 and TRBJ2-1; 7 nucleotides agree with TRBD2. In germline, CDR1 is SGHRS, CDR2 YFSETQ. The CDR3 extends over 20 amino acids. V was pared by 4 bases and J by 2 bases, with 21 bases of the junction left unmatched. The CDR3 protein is CASSPYGTDPTGGTYNEQFF. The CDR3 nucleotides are TGCGCCAGCAGCCCGTACGGGACGGACCCTACCGGGGGGACCTACAATGAGCAGTTCTTC.

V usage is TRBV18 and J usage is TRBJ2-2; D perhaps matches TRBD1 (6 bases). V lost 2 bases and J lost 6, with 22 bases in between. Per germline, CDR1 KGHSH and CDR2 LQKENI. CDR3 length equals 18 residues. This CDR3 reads CASSPWGVRGTRSGELFF. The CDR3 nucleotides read TGTGCCAGCTCACCATGGGGCGTGAGAGGGACAAGGTCCGGGGAGCTGTTTTTT. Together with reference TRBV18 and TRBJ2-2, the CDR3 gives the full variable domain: NAGVMQNPRHLVRRRGQEARLRCSPMKGHSHVYWYRQLPEEGLKFMVYLQKENIIDESGMPKERFSAEFPKEGPSILRIQQVVRGDSAAYFCASSPWGVRGTRSGELFFGEGSRLTVL.

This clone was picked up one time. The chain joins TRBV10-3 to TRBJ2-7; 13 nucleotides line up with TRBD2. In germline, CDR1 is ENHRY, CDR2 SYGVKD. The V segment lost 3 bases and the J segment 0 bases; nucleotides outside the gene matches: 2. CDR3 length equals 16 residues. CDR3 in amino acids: CAISEGLAGASYEQYF. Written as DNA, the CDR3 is TGTGCCATCAGTGAAGGACTAGCGGGGGCCTCCTACGAGCAGTACTTC.

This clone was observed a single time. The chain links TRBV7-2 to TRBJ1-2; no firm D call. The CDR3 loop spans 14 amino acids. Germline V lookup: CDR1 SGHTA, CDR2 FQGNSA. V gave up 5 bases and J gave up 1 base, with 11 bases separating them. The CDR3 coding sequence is TGTGCCAGCAGCGTACTAGGGTTTAACTATGGCTACACCTTC. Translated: CASSVLGFNYGYTF.

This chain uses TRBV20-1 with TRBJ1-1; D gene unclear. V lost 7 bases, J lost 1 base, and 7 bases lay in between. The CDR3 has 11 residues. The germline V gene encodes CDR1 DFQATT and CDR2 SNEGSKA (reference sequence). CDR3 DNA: TGCAGTGGGATGCGGAACACTGAAGCTTTCTTT. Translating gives CSGMRNTEAFF.

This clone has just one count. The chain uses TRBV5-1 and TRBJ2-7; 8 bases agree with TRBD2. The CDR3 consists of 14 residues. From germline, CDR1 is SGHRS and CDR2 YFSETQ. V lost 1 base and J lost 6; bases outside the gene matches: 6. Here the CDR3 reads CASSLSGGRGEQYF. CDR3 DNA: TGCGCCAGCAGCTTGAGCGGGGGTAGGGGCGAGCAGTACTTC. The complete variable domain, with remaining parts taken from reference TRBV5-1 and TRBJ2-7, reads KAGVTQTPRYLIKTRGQQVTLSCSPISGHRSVSWYQQTPGQGLQFLFEYFSETQRNKGNFPGRFSGRQFSNSRSEMNVSTLELGDSALYLCASSLSGGRGEQYFGPGTRLTVT.

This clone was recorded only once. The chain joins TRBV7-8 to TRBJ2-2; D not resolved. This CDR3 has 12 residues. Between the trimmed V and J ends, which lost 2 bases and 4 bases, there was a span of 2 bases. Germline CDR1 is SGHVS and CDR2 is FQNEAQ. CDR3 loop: CASSLFTGELFF. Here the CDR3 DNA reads TGTGCCAGCAGCTTATTCACCGGGGAGCTGTTTTTT. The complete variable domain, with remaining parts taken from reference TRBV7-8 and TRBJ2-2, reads GAGVSQSPRYKVAKRGQDVALRCDPISGHVSLFWYQQALGQGPEFLTYFQNEAQLDKSGLPSDRFFAERPEGSVSTLKIQRTQQEDSAVYLCASSLFTGELFFGEGSRLTVL.

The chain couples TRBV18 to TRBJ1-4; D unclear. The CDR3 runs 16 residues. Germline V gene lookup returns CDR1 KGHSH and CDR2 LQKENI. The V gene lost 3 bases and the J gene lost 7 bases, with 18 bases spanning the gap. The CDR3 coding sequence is TGTGCCAGCTCACCCGCCGGTGGAGGGCTAGGTGAAAAACTGTTTTTT. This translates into CASSPAGGGLGEKLFF. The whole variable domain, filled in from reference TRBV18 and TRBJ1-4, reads NAGVMQNPRHLVRRRGQEARLRCSPMKGHSHVYWYRQLPEEGLKFMVYLQKENIIDESGMPKERFSAEFPKEGPSILRIQQVVRGDSAAYFCASSPAGGGLGEKLFFGSGTQLSVL.

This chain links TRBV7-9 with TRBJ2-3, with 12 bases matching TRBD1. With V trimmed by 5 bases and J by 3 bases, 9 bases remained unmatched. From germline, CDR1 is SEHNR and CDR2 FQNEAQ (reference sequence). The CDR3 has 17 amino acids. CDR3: CASSPGTGGIQTDTQYF. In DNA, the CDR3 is TGTGCCAGCAGCCCAGGGACAGGGGGCATCCAAACAGATACGCAGTATTTT.

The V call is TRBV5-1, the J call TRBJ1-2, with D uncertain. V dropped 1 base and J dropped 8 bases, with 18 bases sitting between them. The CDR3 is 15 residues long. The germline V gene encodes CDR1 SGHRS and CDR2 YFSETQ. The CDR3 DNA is TGCGCCAGCAGCTTGCAGCGAGGTTTTCTGTGGGGCTACACCTTC. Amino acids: CASSLQRGFLWGYTF.

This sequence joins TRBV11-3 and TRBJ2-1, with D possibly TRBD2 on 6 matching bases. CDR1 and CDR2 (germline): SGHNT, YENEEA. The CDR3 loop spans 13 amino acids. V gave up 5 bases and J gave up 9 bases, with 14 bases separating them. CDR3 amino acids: CASSQGGAGEQFF. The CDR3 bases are TGTGCCAGCAGCCAAGGAGGGGCCGGTGAGCAGTTCTTC. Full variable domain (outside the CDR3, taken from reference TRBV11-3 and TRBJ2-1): EAGVVQSPRYKIIEKKQPVAFWCNPISGHNTLYWYLQNLGQGPELLIRYENEEAVDDSQLPKDRFSAERLKGVDSTLKIQPAELGDSAVYLCASSQGGAGEQFFGPGTRLTVL.

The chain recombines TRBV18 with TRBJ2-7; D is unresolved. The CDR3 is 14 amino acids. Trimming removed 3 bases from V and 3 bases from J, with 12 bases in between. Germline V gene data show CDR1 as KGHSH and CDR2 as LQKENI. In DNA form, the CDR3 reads TGTGCCAGCTCACCGGACCGAAACGACTACGAGCAGTACTTC. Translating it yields CASSPDRNDYEQYF.

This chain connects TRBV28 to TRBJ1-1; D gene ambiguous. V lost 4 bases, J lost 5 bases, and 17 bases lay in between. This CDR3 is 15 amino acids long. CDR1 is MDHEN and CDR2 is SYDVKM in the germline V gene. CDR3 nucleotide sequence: TGTGCCAGCAGTTCGCGGGCCGGTTGGTATACTGAAGCTTTCTTT. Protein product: CASSSRAGWYTEAFF.